This record concerns one T cell receptor (beta chain) sequence. The antigen it recognizes is unknown. Nothing much larger sits one base from this clone, and base qualities are not available. Receptors were amplified or captured by the immunoSEQ multiplex PCR assay. On the authors' methods: To diagnose cytomegalovirus status from the catalog of TCR beta chain sequences, a statistical classification framework was built. This immuneACCESS table, as held by TCRdb, lists in-frame sequences with V and J called but not all clones. Of the missing ones, under half trace to an unresolved V gene in checked studies; the others have no known cause. V and J calls and clone size come straight from that table; D and trimming were deduced from the DNA. In all, the sample holds 140,000 to 150,000 clones, and about 95% of those were seen once. 1.8% of the sample is in the top ten clones. The donors belonged to the validation cohort of 90 to 150 subjects, which was separate from the roughly 670-subject first cohort.

This sample was taken from a study of cytomegalovirus exposure and HLA in healthy donors (dated by TCRdb to about 2017). About the investigation overall: The 666 repertoires of the first cohort and the 95 to 150 validation repertoires were produced on the same platform, according to a later analysis. To predict cytomegalovirus infection status, the study combined high-throughput TCR immunosequencing, statistical association of individual TCRs with disease status, and machine learning. The aim of the study was to test whether cataloging public T cell receptors could identify signatures of past pathogen exposure. Besides the first cohort of roughly 660 subjects, a separate validation cohort made up of about 120 different subjects was used. The study at large found these results: A later analysis found that TCRs clustered in the first cohort also tended to co-occur in the 120 validation repertoires, with 90% to 95% of cluster scores above 0. The authors suggested that the approach could potentially be extended to other disease states and immunological phenotypes. A total of 150 to 200 TCR beta chains were listed by the study as associated with cytomegalovirus. Three of the identified cytomegalovirus-associated TCR beta chains were confirmed in vitro to be specific for cytomegalovirus antigens. The classifier was reported to diagnose cytomegalovirus status with high specificity and sensitivity in both the original and validation cohorts. All 110 or so repertoires were used to score co-occurrence in the validation cohort in a later analysis, because that analysis had no HLA typing for the cohort. Most TCR sequences were observed very rarely across donors, whereas some public TCRs were present in many individuals.

CDR1 and CDR2 are read off the germline V gene as SGHVT and SQSDAQ. The CDR3, cysteine through phenylalanine, is 14 amino acids long. Just CDR3 DNA is preserved here, 42 bases in frame from base 1. After removal of 5 bases from V and 9 bases from J, the junction retains 13 bases not matched to a gene. This sequence was found in a man between 18 and 35 years old in good health and CMV-seropositive. The chain was built from TRBV7-4 and TRBJ2-7; a stretch of 7 junction bases matches TRBD1. Sequencing was performed on PBMCs. CDR3 reads: CASSPGTASAGQYF. The DNA sequence is given as TGTGCCAGCAGCCCCGGGACAGCGTCAGCAGGGCAGTACTTC.